The 30 T cell receptor beta chains reported below all come from one sample, sequenced in a study of cytomegalovirus exposure and HLA in healthy donors. PCR primers comprised 60 Vbeta and 13 Jbeta primers. Measured with immunoSEQ multiplex PCR; TCRdb has only the in-frame clones, and not every one. This sample has 65,000 to 90,000 clones, with roughly 86% found just once. The sequenced material came from PBMCs. These receptors all stem from a young man in good health and CMV-seronegative.

This clone was observed a handful of times. This chain links TRBV11-1 with TRBJ2-5; TRBD2 agrees at 11 bases. The V segment lost 2 bases and the J segment 4 bases; nucleotides outside the gene matches: 6. The CDR3 loop spans 16 amino acids. Germline loops: CDR1 SGHAT, CDR2 FQDESV (reference sequence). CDR3: CASSLKTSGTVETQYF. For the CDR3, the DNA is TGTGCCAGCAGCTTAAAGACTAGCGGGACTGTAGAGACCCAGTACTTC.

The J gene is TRBJ2-2, the V gene TRBV19; D ambiguous. This CDR3 is 13 amino acids long. V was pared by 3 bases and J by 5 bases, with 7 bases between. Germline-derived CDR1 and CDR2 are LNHDA and SQIVND (reference sequence). CDR3 region: CASSIKLTGELFF. CDR3 coding DNA: TGTGCCAGTAGTATTAAATTAACCGGGGAGCTGTTTTTT.

This sequence joins TRBV5-1 and TRBJ2-3; 7 nucleotides agree with TRBD2. CDR3 size: 11 residues. Germline-derived CDR1 and CDR2 are SGHRS and YFSETQ. Losses at the gene ends were 7 bases for V and 14 bases for J; bases not matched to a gene: 10. The CDR3 bases are TGCGCCAGCTCCTCGGGACTAAGTAGGTATTTT. Translated: CASSSGLSRYF.

This rearrangement joins TRBV2 to TRBJ2-7, with TRBD1 matching 10 bases. Germline V gives CDR1 SNHLY, CDR2 FYNNEI. The CDR3 contains 14 residues. V lost 7 bases, J lost 1 base, and 4 bases stayed unmatched. The CDR3 region is CASMGTGASYEQYF. The CDR3 DNA is TGTGCCAGCATGGGGACAGGGGCTTCCTACGAGCAGTACTTC. The whole variable domain, filled in from reference TRBV2 and TRBJ2-7, reads EPEVTQTPSHQVTQMGQEVILRCVPISNHLYFYWYRQILGQKVEFLVSFYNNEISEKSEIFDDQFSVERPDGSNFTLKIRSTKLEDSAMYFCASMGTGASYEQYFGPGTRLTVT.

V and J are TRBV27 and TRBJ2-4, with 8 bases identical to TRBD1. Germline-derived CDR1 and CDR2 are MNHEY and SMNVEV (reference sequence). Trimming removed 4 bases from V and 5 bases from J; junction bases left unmatched: 7. The CDR3 is 15 residues long. The CDR3: CASSSLRGQENIQYF. In DNA form, the CDR3 reads TGTGCCAGCAGTTCGCTCAGGGGGCAGGAAAACATTCAGTACTTC.

The chain recombines TRBV4-1 with TRBJ1-1; D is ambiguous. The CDR3 has 18 amino acids. Germline V gene lookup returns CDR1 MGHRA and CDR2 YSYEKL. Trimming left V 4 bases short and J 3 bases short, with 24 bases between. DNA for the CDR3: TGCGCCAGCAGCCGGAAAATTACCGGAGTCCTTTCTTACACTGAAGCTTTCTTT. Its protein is CASSRKITGVLSYTEAFF.

The genes are TRBV11-3 and TRBJ1-3, with D possibly matching TRBD1 (5 bases). The CDR3 runs 15 residues. The germline V and J ends were trimmed by 6 bases and 0 bases, with 12 bases remaining between them. Germline V gene data show CDR1 as SGHNT and CDR2 as YENEEA. Here the CDR3 reads CASSEDGGSGNTIYF. In DNA form, the CDR3 reads TGTGCCAGCAGTGAAGACGGGGGCTCTGGAAACACCATATATTTT.

This chain links TRBV7-9 with TRBJ2-1; 12 bases line up with TRBD2. Germline trimming cut 1 base from V and 8 bases from J; bases unmatched to any gene: 6. The CDR3 has 16 residues. Germline lookup yields CDR1 SEHNR and CDR2 FQNEAQ (reference sequence). The chain's CDR3 is CASSLEGLAGSDEQFF. CDR3 coding DNA: TGTGCCAGCAGCTTAGAAGGACTAGCGGGAAGCGATGAGCAGTTCTTC. Full variable domain (rest looked up from reference TRBV7-9 and TRBJ2-1): DTGVSQNPRHKITKRGQNVTFRCDPISEHNRLYWYRQTLGQGPEFLTYFQNEAQLEKSRLLSDRFSAERPKGSFSTLEIQRTEQGDSAMYLCASSLEGLAGSDEQFFGPGTRLTVL.

The chain has TRBV11-2 and TRBJ1-4, with 9 bases fitting TRBD1. Germline-derived CDR1 and CDR2 are SGHAT and FQNNGV. The CDR3 length is 15 residues. V shed 3 bases and J 3 bases; nucleotides not matched to a gene: 2. This chain's CDR3 is CASSLDRGSNEKLFF. CDR3 DNA sequence: TGTGCCAGCAGCTTGGACAGGGGTTCTAATGAAAAACTGTTTTTT.

This sequence joins TRBV30 and TRBJ1-1, with 7 nucleotides matching TRBD1. The J segment lost 4 bases and the V segment lost 4 bases, leaving 6 bases of the junction unmatched. This CDR3 is 13 amino acids long. CDR1 and CDR2 (germline): GTSNPN, SVGIG (reference sequence). CDR3 amino acids: CAWKRQGGTEAFF. The CDR3 DNA reads as TGTGCCTGGAAGAGGCAGGGGGGCACTGAAGCTTTCTTT.

The rearrangement joins TRBV7-2 to TRBJ2-2; 11 bases are a match to TRBD2. This CDR3 spans 17 amino acids. Germline CDR1 is SGHTA and CDR2 is FQGNSA. J was trimmed by 5 bases and V by 5 bases; bases with no gene match: 10. Written as DNA, the CDR3 is TGTGCCAGCAGCGAAGGGACTAGCGGACCGATTACCGGGGAGCTGTTTTTT. Translation gives CASSEGTSGPITGELFF. Full variable domain (rest looked up from reference TRBV7-2 and TRBJ2-2): GAGVSQSPSNKVTEKGKDVELRCDPISGHTALYWYRQSLGQGLEFLIYFQGNSAPDKSGLPSDRFSAERTGGSVSTLTIQRTQQEDSAVYLCASSEGTSGPITGELFFGEGSRLTVL.

The J gene is TRBJ1-2, the V gene TRBV5-4; 7 positions agree with TRBD1. V gave up 2 bases and J gave up 4 bases; unmatched junction bases: 5. The germline V gene has CDR1 SGHNT and CDR2 YYREEE (reference sequence). The CDR3 runs to 14 residues. The CDR3 region is CASSFTGVGYGYTF. The CDR3 DNA reads as TGTGCCAGCAGCTTCACAGGGGTCGGCTATGGCTACACCTTC.

The chain has TRBV25-1 and TRBJ2-1; D unclear. This CDR3 is built from 17 residues. Trimming took 5 bases from V and 4 from J, leaving 21 bases between them. Germline-derived CDR1 and CDR2 are MGHDK and SYGVNS. The CDR3 sequence is CASSSPNEPVLYNEQFF. The CDR3 nucleotides are TGTGCCAGCAGTTCCCCTAACGAACCCGTTTTATACAATGAGCAGTTCTTC. The complete variable domain, with remaining parts taken from reference TRBV25-1 and TRBJ2-1, reads EADIYQTPRYLVIGTGKKITLECSQTMGHDKMYWYQQDPGMELHLIHYSYGVNSTEKGDLSSESTVSRIRTEHFPLTLESARPSHTSQYLCASSSPNEPVLYNEQFFGPGTRLTVL.

V is TRBV5-6 and J is TRBJ2-7; TRBD2 agrees at 7 bases. V trimming: 3 bases; J trimming: 5 bases; junction bases outside the gene matches: 8. Germline V gives CDR1 SGHDT, CDR2 YYEEEE. The CDR3 runs 14 residues. CDR3 sequence: CASSSGLSNHEQYF. In DNA form, the CDR3 reads TGTGCCAGCAGCTCGGGACTAAGTAACCACGAGCAGTACTTC.

The J gene is TRBJ2-7, the V gene TRBV28; 9 nucleotides agree with TRBD2. Trimming cost V 3 bases and J 1 base; bases outside gene matches: 7. Germline V lookup: CDR1 MDHEN, CDR2 SYDVKM. This CDR3 has 16 amino acids. The CDR3 region is CASSFTLAGLSYEQYF. CDR3 sequence (DNA): TGTGCCAGCAGTTTCACTCTAGCGGGACTTTCCTACGAGCAGTACTTC.

This rearrangement joins TRBV6-5 to TRBJ2-3, with 7 bases identical to TRBD1. Germline V gene lookup returns CDR1 MNHEY and CDR2 SVGAGI. V lost 5 bases and J lost 6; bases outside the gene matches: 2. The CDR3 is 12 amino acids. The CDR3 nucleotides are TGTGCCAGCAGTACACAGGGGGATACGCAGTATTTT. It encodes CASSTQGDTQYF.

The chain carries TRBV2 and TRBJ1-5; maybe TRBD1 (5 bases). The V and J ends lost 6 bases and 2 bases respectively, with 17 bases between them. The CDR3 is 16 amino acids. Germline loops: CDR1 SNHLY, CDR2 FYNNEI. The DNA of the CDR3 is TGTGCCAGCAGAGGAGTAGGGCAGGGTGGCAATCAGCCCCAGCATTTT. Protein sequence: CASRGVGQGGNQPQHF.

The V and J genes are TRBV5-6 and TRBJ2-3, with a weak D call TRBD1 (6 bases). This CDR3 comprises 14 residues. Germline V gene sequence: CDR1 SGHDT, CDR2 YYEEEE. V was pared by 0 bases and J by 4 bases, with 9 bases between. Written as DNA, the CDR3 is TGTGCCAGCAGCTTGGACAGGGCCCCAGATACGCAGTATTTT. It encodes CASSLDRAPDTQYF.

This chain joins TRBV4-2 and TRBJ2-7, with no clear D. V gave up 2 bases and J gave up 4 bases, with 6 bases separating them. The CDR3 has 12 amino acids. Germline V gene lookup returns CDR1 LGHNA and CDR2 YNFKEQ. The CDR3 DNA is TGTGCCAGCAGCCAATCGCGGTACGAGCAGTACTTC. Its protein is CASSQSRYEQYF.

The chain recombines TRBV7-9 with TRBJ2-7, with no clear D. The CDR3 runs to 13 residues. Germline V gives CDR1 SEHNR, CDR2 FQNEAQ (reference sequence). The V end lost 3 bases, the J end lost 6 bases, and 12 bases lay between the germline ends. The CDR3, as DNA: TGTGCCAGCAGCTTCCCGGGTTCCCGCGAGCAGTACTTC. This gives the protein CASSFPGSREQYF.

The chain is built from TRBV2 and TRBJ2-4, with TRBD2 matching over 13 bases. Germline values: CDR1 SNHLY, CDR2 FYNNEI. V dropped 6 bases and J dropped 15; count of bases not matched to a gene: 8. This CDR3 has 13 residues. The CDR3 DNA follows: TGTGCCAGCAGGGAGCGGACTAGCGGGAGTGGGTACTTC. It translates to CASRERTSGSGYF. The whole variable domain, remainder taken from reference TRBV2 and TRBJ2-4, is EPEVTQTPSHQVTQMGQEVILRCVPISNHLYFYWYRQILGQKVEFLVSFYNNEISEKSEIFDDQFSVERPDGSNFTLKIRSTKLEDSAMYFCASRERTSGSGYFGAGTRLSVL.

This chain uses TRBV5-6 with TRBJ2-3; a possible D gene is TRBD2 (5 bases). Germline assignment: CDR1 SGHDT and CDR2 YYEEEE. V shed 2 bases and J shed 0 bases, with 10 bases lying between them. This CDR3 spans 15 amino acids. CDR3: CASSFEGLSTDTQYF. The CDR3 nucleotides read TGTGCCAGCAGCTTCGAGGGATTAAGCACAGATACGCAGTATTTT.

J is TRBJ2-3 and V is TRBV9, with 8 bases matching TRBD2. This CDR3 spans 17 amino acids. V lost 1 base, J lost 4 bases, and 11 bases stayed unmatched. Per the germline V gene, CDR1 is SGDLS and CDR2 is YYNGEE. CDR3 loop: CASSVMGGGSPADTQYF. The CDR3 nucleotides are TGTGCCAGCAGCGTAATGGGCGGGGGGTCCCCCGCAGATACGCAGTATTTT.

A single count supports this clone. The chain couples TRBV10-3 to TRBJ2-7; TRBD1 might be the D (6 bases). In germline, CDR1 is ENHRY, CDR2 SYGVKD. The CDR3 runs 14 residues. Trimming cost V 5 bases and J 1 base, with 12 bases left between them. The CDR3 region is CAISRETGSYEQYF. CDR3 sequence (DNA): TGTGCCATCAGTCGTGAGACAGGTTCCTACGAGCAGTACTTC.

The V call is TRBV5-1, the J call TRBJ1-3; D uncertain. The ends were cut back, 0 bases at V and 0 bases at J, with 10 bases in the middle. This CDR3 has 16 residues. The germline V gene has CDR1 SGHRS and CDR2 YFSETQ. CDR3 coding DNA: TGCGCCAGCAGCTTGGGTTTGGCCAGCTCTGGAAACACCATATATTTT. The encoded protein is CASSLGLASSGNTIYF.

This clone was counted once. V is TRBV7-2 and J is TRBJ2-7; D possibly corresponds to TRBD1 (5 bases). Germline CDR1 and CDR2: SGHTA and FQGNSA. V was trimmed by 1 base and J by 5 bases, leaving 15 bases between them. The CDR3 spans 15 residues. The CDR3 region is CASSLERGWAHEQYF. The DNA of the CDR3 is TGTGCCAGCAGCTTAGAAAGGGGCTGGGCCCACGAGCAGTACTTC.

The V gene is TRBV4-2, the J gene TRBJ2-2; possibly TRBD1 for D (5 bases). CDR3 length equals 18 residues. V lost 1 base and J lost 3, with 18 bases in between. Per the germline V gene, CDR1 is LGHNA and CDR2 is YNFKEQ. In nucleotides, the CDR3 is TGTGCCAGCAGCCAAGGGGTCACGCGGCAGGGTTACACCGGGGAGCTGTTTTTT. Translation gives CASSQGVTRQGYTGELFF.

V is TRBV7-8 and J is TRBJ2-7; 8 nucleotides line up with TRBD2. V shed 1 base and J 1 base; nucleotides not matched to a gene: 6. Germline CDR1 is SGHVS and CDR2 is FQNEAQ. This CDR3 has 16 amino acids. The CDR3 spells CASSLGFGGASYEQYF. As DNA, the CDR3 is TGTGCCAGCAGCTTAGGTTTCGGGGGGGCATCCTACGAGCAGTACTTC.

The J gene is TRBJ1-6, the V gene TRBV5-1; 8 bases align to TRBD1. The CDR3 totals 14 residues. In germline, CDR1 is SGHRS, CDR2 YFSETQ. V was clipped by 4 bases and J by 14 bases; unmatched bases: 11. CDR3: CASSTGTGPSALHF. The CDR3 coding sequence is TGCGCCAGCAGCACCGGGACAGGACCCTCGGCCCTCCACTTT.

The chain has TRBV7-3 and TRBJ1-5, with D uncertain. The CDR3 loop spans 13 amino acids. The germline V gene has CDR1 SGHTA and CDR2 FQGTGA. V lost 4 bases and J lost 5, with 9 bases in between. CDR3 nucleotide sequence: TGTGCCAGCAGCTCGAGGTATGATCAGCCCCAGCATTTT. It codes for CASSSRYDQPQHF.